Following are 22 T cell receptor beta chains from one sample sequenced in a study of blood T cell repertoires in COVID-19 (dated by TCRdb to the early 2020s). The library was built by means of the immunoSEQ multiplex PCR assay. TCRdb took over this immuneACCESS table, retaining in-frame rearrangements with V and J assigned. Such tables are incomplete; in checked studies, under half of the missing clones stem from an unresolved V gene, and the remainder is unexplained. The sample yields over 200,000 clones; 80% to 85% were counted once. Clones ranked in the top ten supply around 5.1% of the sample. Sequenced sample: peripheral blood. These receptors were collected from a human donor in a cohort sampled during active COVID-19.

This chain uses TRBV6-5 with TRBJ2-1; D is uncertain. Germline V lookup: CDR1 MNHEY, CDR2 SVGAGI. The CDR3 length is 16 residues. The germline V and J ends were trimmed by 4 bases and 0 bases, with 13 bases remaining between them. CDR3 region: CASSSPFYSSYNEQFF. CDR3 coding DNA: TGTGCCAGCAGTTCCCCCTTCTACAGCTCCTACAATGAGCAGTTCTTC.

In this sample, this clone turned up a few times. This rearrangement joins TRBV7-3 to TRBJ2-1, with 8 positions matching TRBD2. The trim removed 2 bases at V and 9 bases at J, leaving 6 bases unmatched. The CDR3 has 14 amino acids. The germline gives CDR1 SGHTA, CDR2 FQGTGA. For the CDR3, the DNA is TGTGCCAGCAGCTTACAGACGGGAGGGGGTGAGCAGTTCTTC. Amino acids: CASSLQTGGGEQFF.

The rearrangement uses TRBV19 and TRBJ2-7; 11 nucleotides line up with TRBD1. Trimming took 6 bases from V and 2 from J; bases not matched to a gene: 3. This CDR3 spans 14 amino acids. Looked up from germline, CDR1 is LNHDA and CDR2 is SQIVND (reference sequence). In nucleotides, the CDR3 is TGTGCCAGTAGAAGGACAGGGGGCGCCTACGAGCAGTACTTC. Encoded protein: CASRRTGGAYEQYF.

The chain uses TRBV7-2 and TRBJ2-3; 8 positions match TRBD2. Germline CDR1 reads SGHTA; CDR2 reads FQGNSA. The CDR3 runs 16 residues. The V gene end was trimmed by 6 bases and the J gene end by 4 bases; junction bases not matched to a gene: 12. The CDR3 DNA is TGTGCCAGCAGGGATTACTCGGGGGGGGTCGCAGATACGCAGTATTTT. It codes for CASRDYSGGVADTQYF.

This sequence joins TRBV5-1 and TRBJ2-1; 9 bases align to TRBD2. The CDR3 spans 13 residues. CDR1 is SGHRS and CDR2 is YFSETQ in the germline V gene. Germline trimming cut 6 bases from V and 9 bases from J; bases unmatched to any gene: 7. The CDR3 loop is CASMASGIGEQFF. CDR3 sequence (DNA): TGCGCCAGCATGGCTAGCGGGATCGGTGAGCAGTTCTTC.

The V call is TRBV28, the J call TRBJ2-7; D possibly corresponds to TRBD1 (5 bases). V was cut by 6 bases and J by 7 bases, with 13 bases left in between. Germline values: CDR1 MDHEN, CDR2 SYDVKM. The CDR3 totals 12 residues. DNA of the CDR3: TGTGCCAGCAGGCGGACACCGCTAGAGCAGTACTTC. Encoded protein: CASRRTPLEQYF. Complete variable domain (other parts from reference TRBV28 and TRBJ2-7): DVKVTQSSRYLVKRTGEKVFLECVQDMDHENMFWYRQDPGLGLRLIYFSYDVKMKEKGDIPEGYSVSREKKERFSLILESASTNQTSMYLCASRRTPLEQYFGPGTRLTVT.

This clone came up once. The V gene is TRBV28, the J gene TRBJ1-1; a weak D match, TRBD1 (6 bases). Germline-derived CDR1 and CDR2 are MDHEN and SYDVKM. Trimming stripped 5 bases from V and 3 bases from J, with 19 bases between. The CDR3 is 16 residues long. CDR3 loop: CASSSRGGGIYTEAFF. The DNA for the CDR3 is TGTGCCAGCAGTAGTCGGGGAGGGGGAATTTACACTGAAGCTTTCTTT.

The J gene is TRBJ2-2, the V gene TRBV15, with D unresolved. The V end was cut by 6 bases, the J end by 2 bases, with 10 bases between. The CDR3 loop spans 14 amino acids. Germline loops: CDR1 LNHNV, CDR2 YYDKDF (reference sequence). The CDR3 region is CATSNTENTGELFF. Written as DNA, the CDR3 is TGTGCCACCAGTAACACAGAAAACACCGGGGAGCTGTTTTTT.

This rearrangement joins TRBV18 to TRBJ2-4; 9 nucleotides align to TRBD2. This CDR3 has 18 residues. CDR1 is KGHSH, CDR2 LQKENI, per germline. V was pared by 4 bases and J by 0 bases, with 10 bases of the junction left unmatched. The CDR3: CASSRGLADPLAKNIQYF. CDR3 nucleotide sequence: TGTGCCAGCTCACGGGGACTAGCAGATCCTTTAGCCAAAAACATTCAGTACTTC.

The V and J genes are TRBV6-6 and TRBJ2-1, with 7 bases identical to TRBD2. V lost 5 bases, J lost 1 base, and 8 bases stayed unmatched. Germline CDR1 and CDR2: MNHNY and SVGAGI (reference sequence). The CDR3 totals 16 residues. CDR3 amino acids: CASSRPQAGSYNEQFF. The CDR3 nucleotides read TGTGCCAGCAGTCGCCCTCAAGCGGGGTCCTACAATGAGCAGTTCTTC.

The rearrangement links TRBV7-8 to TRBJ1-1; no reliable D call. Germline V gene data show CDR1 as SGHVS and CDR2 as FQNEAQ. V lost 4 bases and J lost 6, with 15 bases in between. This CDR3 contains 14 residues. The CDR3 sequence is CASSWVGRSSEAFF. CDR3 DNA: TGTGCCAGCAGCTGGGTAGGCAGGTCCTCTGAAGCTTTCTTT.

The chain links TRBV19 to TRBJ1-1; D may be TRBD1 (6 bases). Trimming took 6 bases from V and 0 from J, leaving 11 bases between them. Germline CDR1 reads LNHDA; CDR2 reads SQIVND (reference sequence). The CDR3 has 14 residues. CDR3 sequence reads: CASSPDRLNTEAFF. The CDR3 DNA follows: TGTGCCAGTAGCCCTGACAGGTTGAACACTGAAGCTTTCTTT.

The CDR3 bases are TGTGCCAGCAGTTACCGGACAGGGCCTCCTTATGGCTACACCTTC. Its protein product is CASSYRTGPPYGYTF. The rearrangement links TRBV6-2 or TRBV6-3 to TRBJ1-2, with TRBD1 matching over 8 bases. The ends lost 2 bases at V and 5 bases at J; junction bases unmatched: 7. The V gene's germline CDR1 is MNHEY and CDR2 SVGEGT. The CDR3 covers 15 residues.

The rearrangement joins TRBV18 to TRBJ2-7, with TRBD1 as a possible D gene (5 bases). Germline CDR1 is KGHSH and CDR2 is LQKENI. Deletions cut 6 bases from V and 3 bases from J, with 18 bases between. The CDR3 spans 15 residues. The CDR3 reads CASSLRLDSRYEQYF. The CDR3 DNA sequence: TGTGCCAGCTCCCTTCGGTTAGACAGCCGCTACGAGCAGTACTTC. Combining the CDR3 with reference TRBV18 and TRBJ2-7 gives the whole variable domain NAGVMQNPRHLVRRRGQEARLRCSPMKGHSHVYWYRQLPEEGLKFMVYLQKENIIDESGMPKERFSAEFPKEGPSILRIQQVVRGDSAAYFCASSLRLDSRYEQYFGPGTRLTVT.

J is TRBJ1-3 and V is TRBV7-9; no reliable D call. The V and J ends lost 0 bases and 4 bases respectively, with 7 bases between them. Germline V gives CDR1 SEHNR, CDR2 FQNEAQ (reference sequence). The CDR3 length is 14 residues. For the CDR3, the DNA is TGTGCCAGCAGCTTAGCTACGGAGGGAAACACCATATATTTT. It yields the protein CASSLATEGNTIYF.

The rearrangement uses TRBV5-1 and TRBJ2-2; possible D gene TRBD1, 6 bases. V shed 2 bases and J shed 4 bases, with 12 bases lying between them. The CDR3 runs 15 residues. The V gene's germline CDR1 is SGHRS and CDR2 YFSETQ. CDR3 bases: TGCGCCAGCAGCTTTCAGGGGCTGGGCACCGGGGAGCTGTTTTTT. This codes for CASSFQGLGTGELFF.

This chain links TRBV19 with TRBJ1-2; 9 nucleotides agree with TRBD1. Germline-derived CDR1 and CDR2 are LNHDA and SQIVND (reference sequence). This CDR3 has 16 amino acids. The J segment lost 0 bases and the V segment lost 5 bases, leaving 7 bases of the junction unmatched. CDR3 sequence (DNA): TGTGCCAGTAGTCCCGGGACAGGGCACCCTAACTATGGCTACACCTTC. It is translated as CASSPGTGHPNYGYTF.

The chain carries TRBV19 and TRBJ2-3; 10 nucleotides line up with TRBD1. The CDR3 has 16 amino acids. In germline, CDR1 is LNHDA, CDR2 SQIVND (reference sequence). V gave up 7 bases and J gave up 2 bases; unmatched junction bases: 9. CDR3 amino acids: CASTAPTGGITDTQYF. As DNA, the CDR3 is TGTGCCAGTACCGCTCCGACAGGGGGCATCACAGATACGCAGTATTTT.

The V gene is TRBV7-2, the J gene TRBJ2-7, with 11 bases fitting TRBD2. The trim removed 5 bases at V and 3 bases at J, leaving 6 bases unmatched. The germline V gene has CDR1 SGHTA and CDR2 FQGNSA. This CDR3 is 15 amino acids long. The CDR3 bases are TGTGCCAGCAGCCGGGCCGGGACTAGCGGCTACGAGCAGTACTTC. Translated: CASSRAGTSGYEQYF.

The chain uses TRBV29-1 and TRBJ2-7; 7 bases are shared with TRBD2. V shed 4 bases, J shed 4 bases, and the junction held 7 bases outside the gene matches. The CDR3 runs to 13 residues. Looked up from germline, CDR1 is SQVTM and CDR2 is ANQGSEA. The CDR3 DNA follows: TGCAGCGTTGTCGGCGGGGGTCGTTACGAGCAGTACTTC. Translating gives CSVVGGGRYEQYF.

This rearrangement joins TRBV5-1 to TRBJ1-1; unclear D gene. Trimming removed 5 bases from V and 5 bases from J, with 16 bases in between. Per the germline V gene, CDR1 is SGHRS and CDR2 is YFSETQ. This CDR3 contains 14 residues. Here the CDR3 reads CASSSGSTRTEAFF. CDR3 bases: TGCGCCAGCAGTTCGGGGTCCACAAGGACTGAAGCTTTCTTT.

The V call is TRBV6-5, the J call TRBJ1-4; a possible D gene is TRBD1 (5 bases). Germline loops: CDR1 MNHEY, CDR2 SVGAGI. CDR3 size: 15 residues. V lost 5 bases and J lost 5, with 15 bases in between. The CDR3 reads CASSLHTGGNEKLFF. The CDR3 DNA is TGTGCCAGCAGTCTACACACAGGCGGCAATGAAAAACTGTTTTTT.